This TCR beta chain emerged from a study of T cell responses to AZD1222 COVID-19 vaccine. Per the germline V gene, CDR1 is SGHRS and CDR2 is YFSETQ. CDR3 length: 16 residues. Losses at the gene ends were 6 bases for V and 0 bases for J; bases not matched to a gene: 6. Data came from immunoSEQ multiplex PCR; TCRdb stores just in-frame clones and leaves some out. The profile covers some 170,000 clones, with around 90% appearing a single time and around 4.4% taken by the ten largest. The TCR was taken from an adult in good health. This chain connects TRBV5-1 to TRBJ2-1; 10 bases map to TRBD1. Specimen: peripheral blood, collected on day 0 of MenACWY control vaccination. Here the CDR3 reads CASIQGQGTSYNEQFF. The CDR3 nucleotides read TGCGCCAGCATACAGGGACAGGGGACCTCCTACAATGAGCAGTTCTTC.